This T cell receptor (beta chain) was recovered during a study of CD8+ T cells in alopecia areata. Whole-study context: The study gave tofacitinib for 6 to 18 months, then 6 months off drug.

Peripheral blood and lesional scalp punch biopsies came from alopecia areata patients. As for this clone: The antigen is undetermined.

Whole-study findings and limits: Lesional scalp, especially alopecia totalis/universalis, showed higher clonality than normal scalp.

Germline trimming cut 5 bases from V and 4 bases from J; bases unmatched to any gene: 8. The germline V gene encodes CDR1 SGHNT and CDR2 YENEEA. The CDR3 covers 16 residues. The authors extracted RNA and reverse transcribed it into cDNA as the sequencing template. TCRdb's table, derived via immunoSEQ multiplex PCR, lists solely in-frame clones and lacks some. The table shows under 70,000 clones, with 90% to 97% occurring only once. The sequence came from a human donor with alopecia areata. The chain links TRBV11-3 to TRBJ2-6; TRBD1 aligns across 7 bases. The source material was CD8+ T cells sorted from blood, sampled at week 0. The CDR3 loop reads CASSPVGGQGANVLTF. The DNA of the CDR3 is TGTGCCAGCAGCCCAGTAGGGGGACAGGGGGCCAACGTCCTGACTTTC.